This T cell receptor beta chain was obtained from a study of a mutant IDH1 vaccine in newly diagnosed glioma. Study-level information: Treated patients, roughly 62% male and approximately 38% female, averaged approximately 40 years of age.

Comment on this clone: The target antigen is unknown.

Assay used: immunoSEQ multiplex PCR; TCRdb lists only in-frame clones, some missing. The sample has approximately 50,000 clones, over 75% seen once. Indicated time point: week 47, end of study. Doses of 300 ug of mutant IDH1 20-mer peptide were given with topical imiquimod. This TCR came from a woman between 40 and 55 years old with glioma. Some clones in this sample may be carry-over from other donors' samples. The source material was PBMCs, sampled from a glioma patient whose treatment included an IDH1 peptide vaccine.

This CDR3 is CAWSVDGLGTDTQYF. The CDR3 nucleotides read TGTGCCTGGAGTGTAGACGGGCTCGGCACAGATACGCAGTATTTT. The chain recombines TRBV30 with TRBJ2-3; D call uncertain. Germline-derived CDR1 and CDR2 are GTSNPN and SVGIG (reference sequence). Between the trimmed V and J ends, which lost 0 bases and 1 base, there was a span of 11 bases. This CDR3 comprises 15 residues.